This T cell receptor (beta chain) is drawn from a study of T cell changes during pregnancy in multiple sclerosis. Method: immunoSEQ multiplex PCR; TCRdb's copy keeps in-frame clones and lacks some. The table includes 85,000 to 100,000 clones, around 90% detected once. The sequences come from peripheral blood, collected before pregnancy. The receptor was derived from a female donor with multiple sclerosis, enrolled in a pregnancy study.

The CDR3 region is CASSHVGTSDGNEQFF. The DNA of the CDR3 is TGTGCCAGCAGCCACGTGGGGACTAGCGATGGGAATGAGCAGTTCTTC. The chain uses TRBV4-2 and TRBJ2-1; the match to TRBD2 covers 10 bases. CDR3 length: 16 residues. J gave up 7 bases and V 3 bases, and 9 bases lay outside the gene matches. Germline CDR1 is LGHNA and CDR2 is YNFKEQ.